This is a list of T cell receptor beta chains from one sample in a study of blood T cell repertoires in COVID-19. Libraries were prepared by immunoSEQ multiplex PCR; TCRdb keeps only in-frame clonotypes and omits some of them. The repertoire has roughly 200,000 clones, 90% of them found once; the top ten carry 0.5% to 0.55%. What was sequenced was peripheral blood. The receptor set was obtained from a man between 45 and 60 years old with acute or convalescent COVID-19. The CDR3 runs from the conserved cysteine through the conserved F or W. A D gene is named only where the DNA matches it firmly. Rows may omit the clone size; those that give it use once, few, many or a size class.

cdr3_aa cdr3_nt d_call j_call v_call clone_size
CSARDYNEQFF TGCAGTGCCCGGGACTACAATGAGCAGTTCTTC - TRBJ2-1 TRBV20-1 -
CASSLSGVGEKLFF TGTGCCAGCAGTTTATCAGGGGTCGGTGAAAAACTGTTTTTT - TRBJ1-4 TRBV28 -
CAWRRNGYTF TGTGCCTGGAGGCGAAATGGCTACACCTTC - TRBJ1-2 TRBV30 -
CASKTGVSNQPQHF TGTGCCAGCAAAACAGGGGTCAGCAATCAGCCCCAGCATTTT TRBD1 TRBJ1-5 TRBV2 -
CASSPLLADYVETQYF TGTGCCAGCTCACCCTTGCTAGCGGACTACGTCGAGACCCAGTACTTC TRBD2 TRBJ2-5 TRBV18 -
CASSETSGRTDTQYF TGTGCCAGCAGCGAGACTAGCGGGAGAACAGATACGCAGTATTTT TRBD2 TRBJ2-3 TRBV9 -
CASSERTGGPNEKLFF TGTGCCAGCAGTGAGCGGACAGGGGGGCCTAATGAAAAACTGTTTTTT TRBD1 TRBJ1-4 TRBV2 -
CASSLGSGTGETQYF TGTGCCAGCAGCTTGGGTTCCGGGACAGGAGAGACCCAGTACTTC TRBD1 TRBJ2-5 TRBV5-8 -
CASSPTLRETQYF TGTGCCAGCAGCCCCACACTCAGGGAGACCCAGTACTTC - TRBJ2-5 TRBV3-1/TRBV3-2 -
CAWTPHSNQPQHF TGTGCCTGGACCCCACATAGCAATCAGCCCCAGCATTTT - TRBJ1-5 TRBV30 once
CASSFPGQGSRGYTF TGTGCCAGCAGCTTCCCGGGACAGGGGAGTCGTGGCTACACCTTC TRBD1 TRBJ1-2 TRBV11-3 -
CASSRLAGQYNEQFF TGTGCCAGCAGCCGACTAGCGGGACAATACAATGAGCAGTTCTTC TRBD2 TRBJ2-1 TRBV27 -
CASSFLLGTGSFGTEAFF TGTGCCAGCAGTTTCCTCCTTGGGACAGGGTCGTTCGGCACTGAAGCTTTCTTT TRBD1 TRBJ1-1 TRBV6-2/TRBV6-3 -
CASRPHRNTEAFF TGTGCCAGCAGACCACACCGGAACACTGAAGCTTTCTTT - TRBJ1-1 TRBV6-5 -
CASSSTGAKNQPQHF TGCGCCAGCAGCTCGACAGGGGCGAAAAATCAGCCCCAGCATTTT TRBD1 TRBJ1-5 TRBV4-1 -
CASSLFTGGSTGTDTQYF TGTGCCAGCAGCTTGTTTACGGGAGGATCCACAGGCACAGATACGCAGTATTTT TRBD2 TRBJ2-3 TRBV5-8 -
CASSSGATNEKLFF TGTGCCAGCAGCTCAGGGGCAACTAATGAAAAACTGTTTTTT - TRBJ1-4 TRBV5-4 -
CASSLTGGGSPLHF TGTGCCAGCAGTTTAACAGGGGGTGGATCACCCCTCCACTTT TRBD1 TRBJ1-6 TRBV27 -
CASIKSGANVLTF TGTGCCAGCATAAAATCTGGGGCCAACGTCCTGACTTTC - TRBJ2-6 TRBV25-1 -
CASSLTSGQGIAKNIQYF TGTGCCAGCAGCCTAACCTCGGGACAGGGGATTGCCAAAAACATTCAGTACTTC TRBD1 TRBJ2-4 TRBV9 -
CAWSTGGTYNSPLHF TGTGCCTGGAGCACAGGGGGAACCTATAATTCACCCCTCCACTTT TRBD1 TRBJ1-6 TRBV30 -
CASSLGTVLAQETQYF TGTGCCAGCAGCTTAGGGACAGTGCTAGCACAAGAGACCCAGTACTTC - TRBJ2-5 TRBV11-1 -
CASTQGYGLGTEAFF TGTGCCAGCACTCAAGGATACGGGTTAGGTACTGAAGCTTTCTTT - TRBJ1-1 TRBV27 -
CASSSQGIAKNIQYF TGTGCCAGCAGTTCACAGGGGATCGCCAAAAACATTCAGTACTTC TRBD1 TRBJ2-4 TRBV28 -
CASSFVSGSYEQYF TGTGCCAGCAGTTTCGTTAGCGGGAGTTACGAGCAGTACTTC TRBD2 TRBJ2-7 TRBV27 -
CASSLGTGRAQPQHF TGTGCCAGCAGCTTAGGGACAGGGCGCGCTCAGCCCCAGCATTTT TRBD1 TRBJ1-5 TRBV11-2 -
CASSPDRDTDRVNTIYF TGTGCCAGCAGCCCTGACCGGGACACGGATCGAGTCAACACCATATATTTT - TRBJ1-3 TRBV5-4 few
CASSSGQGNQPQHF TGTGCCAGCTCATCTGGACAGGGTAATCAGCCCCAGCATTTT TRBD1 TRBJ1-5 TRBV18 -
CASRLSGRSYNEQFF TGTGCCAGCAGACTTAGCGGGAGGTCCTACAATGAGCAGTTCTTC TRBD2 TRBJ2-1 TRBV7-3 few
CASSRRGGRVGTDTQYF TGTGCCAGCAGCCGGCGCGGGGGGCGGGTAGGCACAGATACGCAGTATTTT TRBD2 TRBJ2-3 TRBV7-2 -
CASSLYRGLGETQYF TGTGCCAGCAGCTTATACAGGGGGCTGGGAGAGACCCAGTACTTC TRBD1 TRBJ2-5 TRBV5-4 -
CASSLAGGASTGELFF TGCGCCAGCAGCTTGGCGGGGGGGGCGAGCACCGGGGAGCTGTTTTTT TRBD2 TRBJ2-2 TRBV5-1 -
CASSQVADRGNSPLHF TGCGCCAGCAGCCAAGTAGCGGACAGGGGTAATTCACCCCTCCACTTT TRBD1 TRBJ1-6 TRBV4-3 -
CASRVLGYETQYF TGTGCCAGCAGGGTACTTGGTTATGAGACCCAGTACTTC - TRBJ2-5 TRBV12-3/TRBV12-4 -
CASSLSRAIATALRNTGELFF TGCGCCAGCAGCCTATCGCGGGCGATAGCGACGGCCCTGAGAAACACCGGGGAGCTGTTTTTT - TRBJ2-2 TRBV4-1 -
CASSENWATNSPLHF TGTGCCAGCAGTGAAAATTGGGCAACCAATTCACCCCTCCACTTT - TRBJ1-6 TRBV25-1 -
CASSSVSGGVLSQPQHF TGTGCCAGCAGTTCTGTCTCTGGGGGGGTTTTGAGTCAGCCCCAGCATTTT - TRBJ1-5 TRBV6-2/TRBV6-3 -
CASSSTLFGRDNEQYF TGTGCCAGCAGCTCCACATTATTCGGCAGGGACAACGAGCAGTACTTC - TRBJ2-7 TRBV9 -
CASRSADRGLREQYF TGTGCCAGCAGATCCGCTGACAGGGGGCTGCGCGAGCAGTACTTC TRBD1 TRBJ2-7 TRBV27 once
CASSLWGEMNTEAFF TGTGCCAGCAGTTTATGGGGGGAAATGAACACTGAAGCTTTCTTT - TRBJ1-1 TRBV27 -
CASSLGQGIDYGYTF TGTGCCAGCAGCTTGGGACAGGGGATAGACTATGGCTACACCTTC TRBD1 TRBJ1-2 TRBV7-9 -
CASRNSGRSSYNEQFF TGTGCCAGCAGGAATAGCGGTAGGAGCTCCTACAATGAGCAGTTCTTC - TRBJ2-1 TRBV11-2 -
CSVEGPRTLAGVAYNEQFF TGCAGCGTTGAAGGCCCACGAACTCTAGCGGGAGTCGCCTACAATGAGCAGTTCTTC TRBD2 TRBJ2-1 TRBV29-1 -
CASRSRSYNEQFF TGTGCCAGTAGAAGTAGGAGTTACAATGAGCAGTTCTTC - TRBJ2-1 TRBV19 -
CASRTGHNSPLHF TGTGCCAGTCGCACAGGGCATAATTCACCCCTCCACTTT - TRBJ1-6 TRBV6-5 -
CASSPHPRTGAAFF TGTGCCAGCAGCCCCCACCCCCGGACAGGGGCAGCTTTCTTT TRBD1 TRBJ1-1 TRBV11-2 -
CASSYPGQGGQPQHF TGTGCCAGCAGTTACCCTGGACAGGGCGGGCAGCCCCAGCATTTT TRBD1 TRBJ1-5 TRBV6-2/TRBV6-3 -
CASTTGGWGNEQFF TGTGCCAGCACCACTGGGGGGTGGGGCAATGAGCAGTTCTTC - TRBJ2-1 TRBV11-2 -
CASSFSDTQYF TGTGCCAGCAGTTTTTCGGATACGCAGTATTTT - TRBJ2-3 TRBV27 -
CASSAAGTGGSTEAFF TGCGCCAGCAGCGCGGCGGGGACAGGGGGTTCCACTGAAGCTTTCTTT TRBD1 TRBJ1-1 TRBV5-1 -